This T cell receptor (beta chain) originates from a study of blood T cell repertoires in COVID-19. About the study: The United States, Italy and Spain provided the acute and convalescent COVID-19 samples. The analysed material was cDNA or gDNA that came from T cells, B-cell-depleted T cells, or PBMCs.

Looked up from germline, CDR1 is SGHVS and CDR2 is FNYEAQ. This CDR3 contains 15 residues. The V gene lost 5 bases and the J gene lost 4 bases, with 18 bases spanning the gap. Libraries were prepared by immunoSEQ multiplex PCR; TCRdb keeps only in-frame clonotypes and omits some of them. In the table there are fewer than 400,000 clones, roughly 90% of which are singletons. J is TRBJ2-7 and V is TRBV7-6; D is uncertain. The sequence was collected from a woman under 40 with COVID-19, enrolled during active disease. Sequencing was done on a sample of peripheral blood. CDR3 amino acids: CASSPGKGPLYEQYF. The CDR3, as DNA: TGTGCCAGCAGCCCAGGAAAAGGCCCGCTTTACGAGCAGTACTTC.